Below are 28 T cell receptor beta chains sequenced from a single sample in a study of CD4 T cells in relation to SARS-CoV-2 and coronaviruses. TCRdb keeps only in-frame clones here, not all; method: immunoSEQ multiplex PCR. The sample yields about 15,000 clones, roughly 80% seen once. Before the COVID-19 pandemic, during about 2011-2019, CD4+ T cells were taken from unexposed donors. The cells were cultured for 10 days before CD4+ T cells were isolated. No cognate antigen is known for these TCRs. Sequenced input: CD4+ T cells from PBMCs, cultured in vitro. The receptors were gathered from a human donor in good health.

The chain is built from TRBV9 and TRBJ2-3; no clear D. The CDR3 consists of 14 residues. Germline lookup yields CDR1 SGDLS and CDR2 YYNGEE. V was shortened by 0 bases and J by 6 bases, with 11 bases between the two germline ends. The CDR3 nucleotides are TGTGCCAGCAGCGTAGACGAGGCAATCGATACGCAGTATTTT. Residues: CASSVDEAIDTQYF.

The rearrangement links TRBV10-1 to TRBJ1-3; D call uncertain. Trimming removed 0 bases at V and 4 bases at J, with 4 bases between. Germline-derived CDR1 and CDR2 are WNHNN and SYGVQD (reference sequence). This CDR3 comprises 13 residues. The CDR3 bases are TGCGCCAGCAGTGAGTCGATCGGAAACACCATATATTTT. Translation: CASSESIGNTIYF.

The CDR3 loop reads CASSLGEGANYGYTF. Here the CDR3 DNA reads TGTGCCAGCAGTTTGGGGGAGGGCGCAAACTATGGCTACACCTTC. This rearrangement joins TRBV28 to TRBJ1-2; maybe TRBD1 (5 bases). Trimming pared 3 bases from V and 2 bases from J, leaving 13 bases between. CDR1 is MDHEN and CDR2 is SYDVKM in the germline V gene. The CDR3 spans 15 residues.

This sequence joins TRBV25-1 and TRBJ2-7, with a tentative D call TRBD1 (6 bases). Trimming stripped 3 bases from V and 13 bases from J, with 16 bases between. The CDR3 covers 12 residues. Germline V CDR1 and CDR2: MGHDK, SYGVNS. CDR3: CASSESTGPHYF. CDR3 in DNA: TGTGCCAGCAGTGAGTCAACAGGGCCCCACTACTTC.

The chain recombines TRBV3-1 (or the pseudogene TRBV3-2) with TRBJ1-2; 9 nucleotides align to TRBD1. This CDR3 contains 13 residues. V was clipped by 7 bases and J by 7 bases; unmatched bases: 7. Germline CDR1 LGHDT, CDR2 YNNKEL (reference sequence). The CDR3 sequence is CASTRGQGGGYTF. As DNA, the CDR3 is TGTGCCAGCACCCGGGGACAGGGTGGTGGCTACACCTTC.

The gene calls are TRBV15 and TRBJ1-1, with D uncertain. The CDR3 spans 15 residues. The germline V gene encodes CDR1 LNHNV and CDR2 YYDKDF (reference sequence). V lost 0 bases to trimming and J lost 1 base, with 9 bases between them. The CDR3 nucleotides are TGTGCCACCAGCAGAGATCTGGTCGGGAACACTGAAGCTTTCTTT. Translating it yields CATSRDLVGNTEAFF. The full variable domain, its missing parts supplied by reference TRBV15 and TRBJ1-1, is DAMVIQNPRYQVTQFGKPVTLSCSQTLNHNVMYWYQQKSSQAPKLLFHYYDKDFNNEADTPDNFQSRRPNTSFCFLDIRSPGLGDTAMYLCATSRDLVGNTEAFFGQGTRLTVV.

Concerning this clone itself: Relative to the germline gene, one junction end is altered; a read error may explain this. Other DNA variants within this sample encode the same CDR3. The chain employs TRBV6-2 or TRBV6-3 and TRBJ2-5, with 7 bases aligning to TRBD1. CDR1 MNHEY and CDR2 SVGEGT come from the germline V gene. The CDR3 length is 15 residues. The CDR3 is CASSYAGTEKETQYF. CDR3 bases: TGTGCTAGCAGTTACGCCGGGACAGAGAAAGAGACCCAGTACTTC.

V and J are TRBV7-3 and TRBJ2-3; 9 bases are shared with TRBD2. V shed 4 bases and J 2 bases; nucleotides not matched to a gene: 10. Germline V gene lookup returns CDR1 SGHTA and CDR2 FQGTGA. The CDR3 covers 17 residues. The DNA for the CDR3 is TGTGCCAGCAGCTACGTAGCGGGAGCGACATTCACAGATACGCAGTATTTT. Encoded protein: CASSYVAGATFTDTQYF.

The chain carries TRBV5-1 and TRBJ1-1; 7 nucleotides line up with TRBD1. Germline loops: CDR1 SGHRS, CDR2 YFSETQ. This CDR3 comprises 14 residues. V was clipped by 2 bases and J by 0 bases; unmatched bases: 1. The CDR3 DNA sequence: TGCGCCAGCAGCTTTGACAGGGTGAACACTGAAGCTTTCTTT. It translates to CASSFDRVNTEAFF.

The chain recombines TRBV5-1 with TRBJ2-1; possible D gene TRBD2, 6 bases. There are 17 residues in the CDR3. Germline V gene lookup returns CDR1 SGHRS and CDR2 YFSETQ. V shed 4 bases and J shed 6 bases, with 23 bases lying between them. The chain's CDR3 is CASSALGGTHVPNEQFF. The CDR3 nucleotides are TGCGCCAGCAGCGCGCTGGGTGGGACTCATGTCCCCAATGAGCAGTTCTTC. Drawing the rest from reference TRBV5-1 and TRBJ2-1, the complete variable domain is KAGVTQTPRYLIKTRGQQVTLSCSPISGHRSVSWYQQTPGQGLQFLFEYFSETQRNKGNFPGRFSGRQFSNSRSEMNVSTLELGDSALYLCASSALGGTHVPNEQFFGPGTRLTVL.

The chain couples TRBV3-1 (or the pseudogene TRBV3-2) to TRBJ2-4; TRBD1 is a possible D gene (6 bases). The V gene's germline CDR1 is LGHDT and CDR2 YNNKEL (reference sequence). This CDR3 has 15 residues. V was clipped by 5 bases and J by 0 bases, with 11 bases between them. CDR3 sequence (DNA): TGTGCCAGCAGCGACAGGACGGCAGCCAAAAACATTCAGTACTTC. It is translated as CASSDRTAAKNIQYF.

The chain carries TRBV5-4 and TRBJ2-1, with 13 bases that match TRBD2. Per germline, CDR1 SGHNT and CDR2 YYREEE (reference sequence). V shed 9 bases and J 9 bases; nucleotides not matched to a gene: 6. The CDR3 extends over 13 amino acids. The CDR3 region is CATGLAGEVEQFF. The CDR3 DNA is TGTGCCACAGGACTAGCGGGAGAGGTTGAGCAGTTCTTC.

The rearrangement links TRBV18 to TRBJ1-1; D is ambiguous. The CDR3 totals 12 residues. V was pared by 4 bases and J by 2 bases, with 5 bases between. Germline V lookup: CDR1 KGHSH, CDR2 LQKENI. The CDR3 reads CASSLRNTEAFF. The CDR3 DNA is TGTGCCAGCTCACTCCGTAACACTGAAGCTTTCTTT.

The chain combines TRBV7-3 with TRBJ2-5; TRBD2 agrees at 8 bases. CDR1 and CDR2 from the germline V gene are SGHTA and FQGTGA. With 5 bases clipped from V and 0 bases from J, the junction kept 5 bases outside the gene matches. The CDR3 length is 15 residues. DNA for the CDR3: TGTGCCAGCAGCCGGACTAGCCAGGACCAAGAGACCCAGTACTTC. Translation gives CASSRTSQDQETQYF.

This clone was recorded a few times. This chain uses TRBV3-1 (or the pseudogene TRBV3-2) with TRBJ2-6; unclear D gene. CDR1 is LGHDT and CDR2 is YNNKEL in the germline V gene (reference sequence). This CDR3 has 13 amino acids. Trimming cost V 8 bases and J 0 bases, with 5 bases left between them. The chain's CDR3 is CASSNSGANVLTF. DNA of the CDR3: TGTGCCAGCTCTAACTCTGGGGCCAACGTCCTGACTTTC.

The rearrangement links TRBV6-5 to TRBJ2-1; D is perhaps TRBD1 (6 bases). Trimming stripped 8 bases from V and 8 bases from J, with 19 bases between. Germline loops: CDR1 MNHEY, CDR2 SVGAGI. The CDR3 loop spans 14 amino acids. In DNA, the CDR3 is TGTGCCAGCCAGGACAGTTGGTCCTCCGATGAGCAGTTCTTC. Protein sequence: CASQDSWSSDEQFF.

The rearrangement links TRBV7-9 to TRBJ1-2; D call uncertain. Per the germline V gene, CDR1 is SEHNR and CDR2 is FQNEAQ (reference sequence). V was pared by 3 bases and J by 0 bases, with 5 bases between. This CDR3 spans 13 amino acids. The DNA of the CDR3 is TGTGCCAGCAGCTTCGAAACTAACTATGGCTACACCTTC. Translated: CASSFETNYGYTF. The full variable domain, completed using reference TRBV7-9 and TRBJ1-2, is DTGVSQNPRHKITKRGQNVTFRCDPISEHNRLYWYRQTLGQGPEFLTYFQNEAQLEKSRLLSDRFSAERPKGSFSTLEIQRTEQGDSAMYLCASSFETNYGYTFGSGTRLTVV.

The rearrangement joins TRBV6-6 to TRBJ2-1, with 7 bases fitting TRBD2. Germline V lookup: CDR1 MNHNY, CDR2 SVGAGI (reference sequence). The J segment lost 7 bases and the V segment lost 5 bases, leaving 5 bases of the junction unmatched. The CDR3 consists of 13 residues. The DNA for the CDR3 is TGTGCCAGCAGTGGACTAGGAGGGAATGAGCAGTTCTTC. It yields the protein CASSGLGGNEQFF.

The rearrangement uses TRBV14 and TRBJ2-7; the match to TRBD2 covers 7 bases. V was clipped by 1 base and J by 2 bases; unmatched bases: 2. The CDR3 covers 14 residues. In germline, CDR1 is SGHDN, CDR2 FVKESK. In DNA, the CDR3 is TGTGCCAGCAGCCAAGGACTAGCTCCCTACGAGCAGTACTTC. Its translation is CASSQGLAPYEQYF. Full variable domain (remainder filled in from reference TRBV14 and TRBJ2-7): EAGVTQFPSHSVIEKGQTVTLRCDPISGHDNLYWYRRVMGKEIKFLLHFVKESKQDESGMPNNRFLAERTGGTYSTLKVQPAELEDSGVYFCASSQGLAPYEQYFGPGTRLTVT.

This chain links TRBV3-1 (or the pseudogene TRBV3-2) with TRBJ2-1; 7 bases are shared with TRBD2. The V gene's germline CDR1 is LGHDT and CDR2 YNNKEL (reference sequence). The CDR3 extends over 16 amino acids. J was trimmed by 5 bases and V by 2 bases; bases with no gene match: 9. This CDR3 reads CASSQRGSFPNNEQFF. In DNA form, the CDR3 reads TGTGCCAGCAGCCAACGCGGGAGCTTCCCAAACAATGAGCAGTTCTTC.

The gene calls are TRBV5-6 and TRBJ1-4; D might be TRBD1 (5 bases). V lost 2 bases, J lost 8 bases, and 16 bases lay in between. From germline, CDR1 is SGHDT and CDR2 YYEEEE. The CDR3 consists of 15 residues. DNA for the CDR3: TGTGCCAGCAGCTTATTCGTAGGGGAAGGGGAAAAACTGTTTTTT. The encoded protein is CASSLFVGEGEKLFF. Full variable domain (outside the CDR3, taken from reference TRBV5-6 and TRBJ1-4): DAGVTQSPTHLIKTRGQQVTLRCSPKSGHDTVSWYQQALGQGPQFIFQYYEEEERQRGNFPDRFSGHQFPNYSSELNVNALLLGDSALYLCASSLFVGEGEKLFFGSGTQLSVL.

The chain links TRBV7-6 to TRBJ2-1; 7 nucleotides agree with TRBD2. The ends lost 5 bases at V and 0 bases at J; junction bases unmatched: 4. This CDR3 has 15 residues. Germline V gene sequence: CDR1 SGHVS, CDR2 FNYEAQ. The CDR3 DNA reads as TGTGCCAGCAGCCCGACTAGCCTCTCCTACAATGAGCAGTTCTTC. The encoded protein is CASSPTSLSYNEQFF.

The CDR3 loop is CASSLVLSGEQYF. CDR3 in DNA: TGCGCCAGCAGCTTGGTGCTCAGCGGCGAGCAGTACTTC. V gene TRBV5-1 combines with J gene TRBJ2-7; D is possibly TRBD2 (5 bases). CDR3 length: 13 residues. Trimming cost V 0 bases and J 6 bases, with 10 bases left between them. The germline CDR1 and CDR2 sequences are SGHRS and YFSETQ.

The chain uses TRBV3-1 (or the pseudogene TRBV3-2) and TRBJ2-1; 11 bases line up with TRBD2. This CDR3 spans 17 amino acids. V lost 1 base and J lost 7; bases outside the gene matches: 9. The germline CDR1 and CDR2 sequences are LGHDT and YNNKEL (reference sequence). CDR3 amino acids: CASSQALLAGGRNEQFF. The CDR3 bases are TGTGCCAGCAGCCAAGCCCTCCTAGCGGGAGGAAGGAATGAGCAGTTCTTC.

The J gene is TRBJ2-3, the V gene TRBV14, with 8 positions matching TRBD2. Trimming cost V 2 bases and J 5 bases; bases outside gene matches: 12. The CDR3 loop spans 17 amino acids. The germline V gene has CDR1 SGHDN and CDR2 FVKESK. CDR3 nucleotides: TGTGCCAGCAGCCAACTCGGGGAAGGGACTAGAAGAGATACGCAGTATTTT. This sequence encodes CASSQLGEGTRRDTQYF.

The chain couples TRBV30 to TRBJ1-3, with D tentatively TRBD1 (5 bases). Germline values: CDR1 GTSNPN, CDR2 SVGIG (reference sequence). Trimming pared 4 bases from V and 2 bases from J, leaving 9 bases between. This CDR3 has 13 residues. The CDR3 region has the DNA TGTGCCTGGATTGGGGGACCTGGAAACACCATATATTTT. It codes for CAWIGGPGNTIYF.

This clone was recorded only once. This chain connects TRBV6-5 to TRBJ2-5, with D maybe TRBD2 (6 bases). CDR3 size: 15 residues. Trimming removed 7 bases at V and 5 bases at J, with 20 bases between. Germline V gives CDR1 MNHEY, CDR2 SVGAGI. The CDR3 loop reads CASTEDASRGETQYF. The CDR3 DNA is TGTGCCAGCACCGAGGACGCTTCCCGGGGGGAGACCCAGTACTTC.

The chain couples TRBV14 to TRBJ2-7; possibly TRBD1 for D (5 bases). Between the trimmed V and J ends, which lost 3 bases and 2 bases, there was a span of 8 bases. CDR3 length: 13 amino acids. Germline loops: CDR1 SGHDN, CDR2 FVKESK. CDR3 region: CASSQAGPYEQYF. The CDR3 bases are TGTGCCAGCAGCCAGGCAGGGCCCTACGAGCAGTACTTC.